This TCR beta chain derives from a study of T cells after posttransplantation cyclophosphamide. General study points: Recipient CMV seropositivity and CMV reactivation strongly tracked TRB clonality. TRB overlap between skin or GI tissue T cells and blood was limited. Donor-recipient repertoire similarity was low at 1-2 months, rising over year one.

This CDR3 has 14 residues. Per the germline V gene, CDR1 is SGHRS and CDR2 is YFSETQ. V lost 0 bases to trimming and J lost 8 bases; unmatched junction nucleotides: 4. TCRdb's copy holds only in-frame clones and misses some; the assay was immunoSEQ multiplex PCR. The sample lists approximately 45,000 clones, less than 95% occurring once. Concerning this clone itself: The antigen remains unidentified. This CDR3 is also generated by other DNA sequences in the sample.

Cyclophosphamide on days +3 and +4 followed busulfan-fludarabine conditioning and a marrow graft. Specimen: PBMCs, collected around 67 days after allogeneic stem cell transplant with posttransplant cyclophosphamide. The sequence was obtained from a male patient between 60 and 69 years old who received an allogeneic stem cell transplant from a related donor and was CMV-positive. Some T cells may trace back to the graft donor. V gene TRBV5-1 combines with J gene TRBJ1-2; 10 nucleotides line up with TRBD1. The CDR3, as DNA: TGCGCCAGCAGCTTGGGGGGGACAGGGGACGGCTACACCTTC. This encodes CASSLGGTGDGYTF.